This entry lists 20 T cell receptor beta chains sequenced from one sample in a study of T cell responses to AZD1222 COVID-19 vaccine. Repertoires were generated with immunoSEQ multiplex PCR, while TCRdb's copy carries only in-frame clones and drops some. This table has about 59,000 clones, about 91% appearing once. Sample: peripheral blood, taken 28 days after the second AZD1222 dose. The source is an adult who received the AZD1222 COVID-19 vaccine.

The V and J genes are TRBV5-5 and TRBJ2-2; maybe TRBD2 (5 bases). Deletions cut 4 bases from V and 4 bases from J, with 11 bases between. This CDR3 contains 14 residues. Germline loops: CDR1 SGHKS, CDR2 YYEKEE (reference sequence). The CDR3 is CASSRGPATGELFF. In DNA form, the CDR3 reads TGTGCCAGCAGCCGAGGGCCCGCCACCGGGGAGCTGTTTTTT.

The chain combines TRBV28 with TRBJ2-5, with 9 positions matching TRBD2. The CDR3 has 15 amino acids. After removal of 4 bases from V and 4 bases from J, the junction contained 7 bases not matched to a gene. CDR1 and CDR2 from the germline V gene are MDHEN and SYDVKM. The CDR3 nucleotides are TGTGCCAGCAGTTCCCGACTAGCGGTACGAGAGACCCAGTACTTC. Residues: CASSSRLAVRETQYF.

The J gene is TRBJ2-7, the V gene TRBV30; 9 bases align to TRBD1. Trimming took 8 bases from V and 5 from J; bases not matched to a gene: 4. This CDR3 has 11 amino acids. CDR1 GTSNPN and CDR2 SVGIG come from the germline V gene (reference sequence). This CDR3 is CATDRGHEQYF. The CDR3 DNA reads as TGTGCCACGGACAGGGGTCACGAGCAGTACTTC.

The chain carries TRBV28 and TRBJ2-7, with a weak D call TRBD2 (6 bases). The CDR3 extends over 15 amino acids. Germline V gives CDR1 MDHEN, CDR2 SYDVKM. The ends were cut back, 2 bases at V and 4 bases at J, with 15 bases in the middle. The chain's CDR3 is CASSLLVAGRYEQYF. The CDR3 DNA reads TGTGCCAGCAGTTTACTCGTGGCAGGGAGGTACGAGCAGTACTTC.

This clone was counted once. V and J are TRBV6-5 and TRBJ2-7; D remains ambiguous. The CDR3 is 15 residues long. The germline gives CDR1 MNHEY, CDR2 SVGAGI. Trimming shortened V by 0 bases and J by 3 bases, and 12 bases separated the two germline ends. The CDR3 DNA is TGTGCCAGCAGTTACTCGAAGTTACAGCACTACGAGCAGTACTTC. This translates into CASSYSKLQHYEQYF.

The chain recombines TRBV6-2 or TRBV6-3 with TRBJ1-5, with D possibly being TRBD1 (5 bases). The CDR3 contains 14 residues. The germline V gene encodes CDR1 MNHEY and CDR2 SVGEGT. V lost 4 bases to trimming and J lost 7 bases, with 14 bases between them. For the CDR3, the DNA is TGTGCCAGCAGTTCGGGCGGGGCTGAGCAGCCCCAGCATTTT. Encoded protein: CASSSGGAEQPQHF.

V gene TRBV5-6 combines with J gene TRBJ1-5; D is unclear. The CDR3 has 12 residues. CDR1 and CDR2 (germline): SGHDT, YYEEEE. Trimming stripped 4 bases from V and 6 bases from J, with 8 bases between. Here the CDR3 reads CASSVLSQPQHF. CDR3 nucleotide sequence: TGTGCCAGCAGCGTATTGAGTCAGCCCCAGCATTTT.

The rearrangement uses TRBV27 and TRBJ2-7; D call uncertain. The germline V and J ends were trimmed by 3 bases and 7 bases, with 16 bases remaining between them. Germline-derived CDR1 and CDR2 are MNHEY and SMNVEV (reference sequence). The CDR3 sequence is 14 residues long. CDR3: CASSFPGSIEEQYF. In DNA form, the CDR3 reads TGTGCCAGCAGTTTTCCAGGATCGATTGAGGAGCAGTACTTC.

Note on this clone: In the same sample, other DNA sequences code for this CDR3. This chain uses TRBV30 with TRBJ1-5, with D tentatively TRBD1 (6 bases). Deletions cut 5 bases from V and 1 base from J, with 9 bases between. Per the germline V gene, CDR1 is GTSNPN and CDR2 is SVGIG (reference sequence). There are 13 residues in the CDR3. The DNA for the CDR3 is TGTGCCTGGGAGGACAGCAGCAATCAGCCCCAGCATTTT. The encoded protein is CAWEDSSNQPQHF.

This chain joins TRBV7-2 and TRBJ2-5, with D maybe TRBD1 (5 bases). This CDR3 spans 14 amino acids. The germline CDR1 and CDR2 sequences are SGHTA and FQGNSA. V was shortened by 7 bases and J by 2 bases, with 14 bases between the two germline ends. The CDR3: CASNGQGWQETQYF. CDR3 DNA: TGTGCCAGCAACGGGCAGGGCTGGCAAGAGACCCAGTACTTC. Full variable domain (rest looked up from reference TRBV7-2 and TRBJ2-5): GAGVSQSPSNKVTEKGKDVELRCDPISGHTALYWYRQSLGQGLEFLIYFQGNSAPDKSGLPSDRFSAERTGGSVSTLTIQRTQQEDSAVYLCASNGQGWQETQYFGPGTRLLVL.

The chain combines TRBV11-2 with TRBJ1-4; weak D call: TRBD1 (6 bases). CDR3 length: 18 amino acids. In germline, CDR1 is SGHAT, CDR2 FQNNGV. Deletions cut 6 bases from V and 2 bases from J, with 22 bases between. The CDR3 sequence: CASRTILQGRKTNEKLFF. In DNA, the CDR3 is TGTGCCAGCAGAACCATCCTCCAGGGGCGGAAGACTAATGAAAAACTGTTTTTT.

The genes are TRBV3-1 (or the pseudogene TRBV3-2) and TRBJ2-2; TRBD1 matches at 7 bases. CDR3 length: 13 residues. V trimming: 4 bases; J trimming: 7 bases; junction bases outside the gene matches: 3. Germline CDR1 and CDR2: LGHDT and YNNKEL (reference sequence). The CDR3 loop is CASSRQGGGELFF. The CDR3 DNA reads TGTGCCAGCAGCCGACAGGGTGGCGGGGAGCTGTTTTTT.

This clone was counted once. The chain has TRBV7-9 and TRBJ1-1, with TRBD1 matching 7 bases. V shed 6 bases, J shed 7 bases, and the junction held 5 bases outside the gene matches. CDR3 size: 12 residues. Per germline, CDR1 SEHNR and CDR2 FQNEAQ (reference sequence). The CDR3, as DNA: TGTGCCAGCAGGAGACAGGGAGGTGAAGCTTTCTTT. It translates to CASRRQGGEAFF.

The CDR3 DNA follows: TGTGCCAGCAGCGTCCGGGGTCGGGGCACTGAAGCTTTCTTT. This codes for CASSVRGRGTEAFF. The rearrangement uses TRBV14 and TRBJ1-1; D not resolved. V was clipped by 5 bases and J by 4 bases, with 14 bases between them. The CDR3 consists of 14 residues. In germline, CDR1 is SGHDN, CDR2 FVKESK.

V and J are TRBV4-1 and TRBJ2-1; no reliable D call. The V and J ends lost 4 bases and 5 bases respectively, with 6 bases between them. This CDR3 region has 12 residues. Per germline, CDR1 MGHRA and CDR2 YSYEKL. DNA of the CDR3: TGCGCCAGCAGCCCCTTAAACAATGAGCAGTTCTTC. This translates into CASSPLNNEQFF.

J is TRBJ2-7 and V is TRBV10-2, with TRBD2 matching 8 bases. Germline V CDR1 and CDR2: WSHSY, SAAADI. The length of the CDR3 is 13 residues. The ends lost 6 bases at V and 4 bases at J; junction bases unmatched: 5. CDR3 DNA sequence: TGCGCCAGCAGAACTAGCGGCCTGTACGAGCAGTACTTC. Translated, it gives CASRTSGLYEQYF.

This clone was seen a handful of times. The J gene is TRBJ1-1, the V gene TRBV10-3; D ambiguous. The CDR3 runs to 13 residues. CDR1 ENHRY and CDR2 SYGVKD come from the germline V gene. The V gene lost 6 bases and the J gene lost 1 base, with 9 bases spanning the gap. This CDR3 is CAIRGTENTEAFF. DNA of the CDR3: TGTGCCATCAGGGGCACAGAGAACACTGAAGCTTTCTTT.

Written as DNA, the CDR3 is TGTGCCAGCAGTAACGGACAGGGGGCTGGGACCCAGTACTTC. Its protein product is CASSNGQGAGTQYF. J is TRBJ2-5 and V is TRBV28, with 11 bases matching TRBD1. V dropped 5 bases and J dropped 7; count of bases not matched to a gene: 6. CDR3 length: 14 residues. The germline V gene encodes CDR1 MDHEN and CDR2 SYDVKM.

This chain uses TRBV5-1 with TRBJ2-1, with D perhaps TRBD2 (6 bases). This CDR3 is built from 16 residues. Per germline, CDR1 SGHRS and CDR2 YFSETQ. Between the trimmed V and J ends, which lost 1 base and 5 bases, there was a span of 16 bases. As DNA, the CDR3 is TGCGCCAGCAGCTTGACGAACGGGAGAACGGACAATGAGCAGTTCTTC. It encodes CASSLTNGRTDNEQFF.

The chain carries TRBV27 and TRBJ1-1; D is uncertain. The germline V gene has CDR1 MNHEY and CDR2 SMNVEV (reference sequence). Trimming took off 0 bases at V and 4 bases at J, with 9 bases between the two ends. CDR3 length: 14 residues. Here the CDR3 DNA reads TGTGCCAGCAGTTTATCTGCCCCCGCCACTGAAGCTTTCTTT. It translates to CASSLSAPATEAFF.